This T cell receptor beta chain was retrieved from a study of blood T cell repertoires in COVID-19. The germline gives CDR1 SGHRS, CDR2 YFSETQ. V dropped 1 base and J dropped 0 bases, with 11 bases sitting between them. The CDR3 loop spans 15 amino acids. Measured with immunoSEQ multiplex PCR; TCRdb has only the in-frame clones, and not every one. The sample contains tens of thousands of clones, 82% of which appear only once. This clonotype was sampled from a woman aged 60-75 years with acute or convalescent COVID-19. The V gene is TRBV5-1, the J gene TRBJ2-7; weak D call: TRBD1 (6 bases). Sequencing used peripheral blood. CDR3 residues: CASSLLDSSSYEQYF. CDR3 nucleotides: TGCGCCAGCAGCTTGTTGGACAGCAGCTCCTACGAGCAGTACTTC.